The rows below give T cell receptor beta chains drawn from one sample of a study of glioma-infiltrating T cells after dendritic cell vaccination. Method: immunoSEQ multiplex PCR; TCRdb's copy keeps in-frame clones and lacks some. The sample carries 55,000 to 70,000 clones, approximately 78% recorded once. The sample consisted of blood, taken before dendritic cell vaccination. The origin of the receptors is a human donor with glioblastoma. CDR3s leave out the opening cysteine and the closing phenylalanine or tryptophan. The order of the fields is V gene, CDR3 protein.

TRBV11-1	ASSPQGQTYYEQY
TRBV6-1	ASMRQMNTGELF
TRBV5-5	ASTILAGGYGELF
TRBV6-1	ASILTGDGGYT
TRBV30	AYDRIRESSYNEQF
TRBV6-5	ASSTGVEQF
TRBV5-1	ASSLGSGTNEKLF
TRBV2	ASNQGANTGELF
TRBV29-1	SVAHRLVQGEGTDTQY
TRBV18	ASSPFDRPSGETQY
TRBV5-4	ASSSGLVTDTQY
TRBV5-1	ASTEGIANYGYT
TRBV7-2	ASSLTGSDTQY
TRBV18	ASSPRSSNQETQY
TRBV6-1	ANSQGEGATQY
TRBV2	ASSDRGGDQETQY
TRBV19	ASSIGQGSSYNSPLH
TRBV28	ASSLGLSYEQY
TRBV6-1	ASSALSGGVADTQY
TRBV7-8	ASSLRSGLTYEQY
TRBV25-1	ASSEGGIAWDTEAF